This T cell receptor beta chain was found in a study of T cell repertoires in cytomegalovirus infection. Study as a whole: Public signatures in TCR beta pointed to CMV infection and matching HLA type.

Study-wide findings and caveats: The response measured ex vivo was dominated by TCR beta clonotypes (HLA-C-restricted and CMV-specific).

This clonotype was found a few times. The antigen is undetermined. MiXCR, run by TCRdb on the reads, gives a single entry per CDR3 protein. The profile shows around 750,000 distinct CDR3 sequences, about 31% of them singletons. This CDR3 is built from 13 residues. V was cut by 6 bases and J by 4 bases, with 12 bases left in between. Material: cultured CD8+ T cells from PBMCs, obtained from culture after CMV antigen stimulation. This TCR was recovered from a human donor in good health (CMV status not recorded). Some clones in this sample may be carry-over from other donors' samples. This chain links TRBV12-3 or TRBV12-4 with TRBJ1-2; D is undetermined. For the CDR3, the DNA is TGTGCCAGCAGGTCGAACTTTCCCTATGGCTACACCTTC. It specifies CASRSNFPYGYTF.